These T cell receptor beta chains were read from a single sample in a study of blood T cell repertoires in COVID-19. The data were produced by immunoSEQ multiplex PCR, yet TCRdb's version contains in-frame clones alone and is incomplete. The table lists about 81,000 clones, roughly nine tenths of them singletons. The sequenced material came from peripheral blood. These TCRs come from a woman aged 45-60 years in a cohort sampled during active COVID-19. Both conserved end residues are part of each CDR3. Clone size is not always given. Where it is, it says once, few, many or a class for expanded clones.

NA | TRBJ2-5 | TRBV25-1 | CASSESRFQETQYF
NA | TRBJ2-1 | TRBV6-2/TRBV6-3 | CASSPRKGVFDEQFF
NA | TRBJ2-1 | TRBV5-6 | CASSLVPGESNEQFF
NA | TRBJ1-1 | TRBV5-1 | CASSLDIVRMNTEAFF
NA | TRBJ1-1 | TRBV4-1 | CASSQPSTEAFF
NA | TRBJ2-7 | TRBV6-5 | CASSTSRGQYEQYF
NA | TRBJ1-1 | TRBV5-1 | CASSLNWLARGEMNTEAFF
NA | TRBJ1-1 | TRBV25-1 | CASSETGVFNTEAFF
NA | TRBJ2-2 | TRBV5-1 | CASSLAGFASGGPGPNTGELFF
NA | TRBJ1-3 | TRBV10-1 | CASSEDSYSGNTIYF
few | TRBJ2-2 | TRBV7-9 | CASSLVGSGELFF
once | TRBJ2-2 | TRBV10-3 | CAISAQGANTGELFF
NA | TRBJ2-7 | TRBV4-2 | CASSPRLGGYEQYF
NA | TRBJ1-2 | TRBV3-1/TRBV3-2 | CASTTSGGYGYTF
NA | TRBJ2-3 | TRBV29-1 | CSVEDLGDRSTDTQYF
NA | TRBJ2-1 | TRBV28 | CASSLVLADRGQFF
NA | TRBJ2-1 | TRBV4-1 | CASSQDRGREGQFF
once | TRBJ1-1 | TRBV5-1 | CASSLAQGSTEAFF
many | TRBJ1-5 | TRBV9 | CASSDGQGVQPQHF
once | TRBJ2-7 | TRBV18 | CASSPGSSYEQYF
NA | TRBJ1-1 | TRBV5-8 | CASSFPGGAGTEAFF
NA | TRBJ2-1 | TRBV9 | CASSVVGGGPAGYNEQFF
NA | TRBJ1-2 | TRBV5-1 | CASSLSAGVYGYTF
once | TRBJ1-5 | TRBV19 | CASTYLQGSNQPQHF
NA | TRBJ1-4 | TRBV5-1 | CASSLGQVAGNEKLFF
NA | TRBJ1-6 | TRBV9 | CASSPRDSGSPLHF
NA | TRBJ2-5 | TRBV7-9 | CASSLARGPLQETQYF
NA | TRBJ1-2 | TRBV19 | CASSITGTGDYGYTF
NA | TRBJ2-1 | TRBV30 | CAWSGGSSYNEQFF
NA | TRBJ2-2 | TRBV2 | CASLSAPYRVETLNTGELFF
NA | TRBJ1-4 | TRBV9 | CASSPRAATGEKLFF
NA | TRBJ2-3 | TRBV5-1 | CASSFPAGGQISDRDTQYF
once | TRBJ1-1 | TRBV7-2 | CASSLDRRNTEAFF
NA | TRBJ2-1 | TRBV4-2 | CASSQSGLAGAYNEQFF
NA | TRBJ2-1 | TRBV7-2 | CASSLARRDNEQFF
NA | TRBJ1-1 | TRBV6-5 | CASSSGTGLVNTEAFF
NA | TRBJ1-3 | TRBV18 | CASSPASSGNTIYF
NA | TRBJ2-7 | TRBV11-3 | CASSLRLAGVSYEQYF
NA | TRBJ2-7 | TRBV5-4 | CASSSPGIPPYEQYF
NA | TRBJ2-7 | TRBV28 | CASSLYYRGLEQYF
NA | TRBJ2-2 | TRBV19 | CASSVVSGTNTGELFF
NA | TRBJ2-4 | TRBV2 | CASTGIRGNIQYF